One and the same sample provided the 16 T cell receptor beta chains below, sequenced in a study of blood T cell repertoires in COVID-19. The data were produced by immunoSEQ multiplex PCR, yet TCRdb's version contains in-frame clones alone and is incomplete. Here the sample spans hundreds of thousands of clones, over 70% being singletons. The sequenced material came from peripheral blood. Source of these receptors: a woman aged 40 to 50 who had recovered from COVID-19.

In DNA form, the CDR3 reads TGTGCCAGCCGCCCGGGTTGGGAGACTGAAGCTTTCTTT. Residues: CASRPGWETEAFF. The J gene is TRBJ1-1, the V gene TRBV12-3 or TRBV12-4; D unresolved. The CDR3 is 13 residues long. The V end was cut by 8 bases, the J end by 5 bases, with 15 bases between.

The chain recombines TRBV29-1 with TRBJ2-5; 10 nucleotides match TRBD2. Germline loops: CDR1 SQVTM, CDR2 ANQGSEA. This CDR3 has 13 residues. The trim removed 8 bases at V and 1 base at J, leaving 4 bases unmatched. The CDR3 loop is CSISGGPQETQYF. The CDR3 DNA follows: TGCAGCATTAGCGGGGGGCCCCAAGAGACCCAGTACTTC.

This chain connects TRBV2 to TRBJ2-7, with TRBD2 as a possible D gene (7 bases). CDR3 length equals 14 residues. V gave up 7 bases and J gave up 6 bases, with 19 bases separating them. Per the germline V gene, CDR1 is SNHLY and CDR2 is FYNNEI. The CDR3: CASKTSWGAGEQYF. The CDR3 DNA follows: TGTGCCAGCAAGACTAGCTGGGGGGCAGGCGAGCAGTACTTC. The entire variable domain, with the rest obtained from reference TRBV2 and TRBJ2-7, is as follows: EPEVTQTPSHQVTQMGQEVILRCVPISNHLYFYWYRQILGQKVEFLVSFYNNEISEKSEIFDDQFSVERPDGSNFTLKIRSTKLEDSAMYFCASKTSWGAGEQYFGPGTRLTVT.

In its sample, this clone was seen once. The V call is TRBV9, the J call TRBJ2-1; 15 bases line up with TRBD2. This CDR3 is built from 19 residues. In germline, CDR1 is SGDLS, CDR2 YYNGEE. Trimming removed 0 bases from V and 1 base from J; junction bases left unmatched: 5. The CDR3, as DNA: TGTGCCAGCAGCGTAGTTGGGACTAGCGGGGGGTCGTCCTACAATGAGCAGTTCTTC. As protein: CASSVVGTSGGSSYNEQFF.

The rearrangement links TRBV27 to TRBJ2-2; possible D gene TRBD1, 5 bases. The germline V gene has CDR1 MNHEY and CDR2 SMNVEV (reference sequence). Trimming cost V 3 bases and J 6 bases, with 17 bases left between them. The CDR3 spans 16 residues. The CDR3 DNA reads TGTGCCAGCAGTTTTCAGGGCGCCCACGCGTCCGGGGAGCTGTTTTTT. It specifies CASSFQGAHASGELFF.

The genes are TRBV5-6 and TRBJ1-6, with no clear D. CDR3 length: 18 amino acids. Germline CDR1 is SGHDT and CDR2 is YYEEEE. V was trimmed by 3 bases and J by 2 bases, leaving 18 bases between them. The CDR3 bases are TGTGCCAGCAGCTCTCTGGAGGCGATAGGCGCCTATAATTCACCCCTCCACTTT. It is translated as CASSSLEAIGAYNSPLHF.

The genes are TRBV19 and TRBJ1-6, with 7 bases identical to TRBD1. Germline CDR1 LNHDA, CDR2 SQIVND (reference sequence). The CDR3 runs 15 residues. V dropped 5 bases and J dropped 7; count of bases not matched to a gene: 8. Here the CDR3 reads CASSVRDRENSPLHF. DNA for the CDR3: TGTGCCAGTAGTGTCCGGGACAGAGAAAATTCACCCCTCCACTTT.

This chain connects TRBV2 to TRBJ1-1, with D possibly matching TRBD1 (5 bases). Trimming removed 3 bases at V and 0 bases at J, with 11 bases between. Germline V gene sequence: CDR1 SNHLY, CDR2 FYNNEI. CDR3 length equals 15 residues. The CDR3 spells CASSDPRTLNTEAFF. DNA for the CDR3: TGTGCCAGCAGTGATCCCCGGACACTGAACACTGAAGCTTTCTTT.

The chain employs TRBV6-5 and TRBJ2-3; D is unclear. V was cut by 8 bases and J by 3 bases, with 15 bases left in between. Germline CDR1 MNHEY, CDR2 SVGAGI. The CDR3 spans 14 residues. CDR3 protein: CASFERQKTDTQYF. The CDR3 coding sequence is TGTGCCAGCTTTGAGAGACAAAAGACAGATACGCAGTATTTT.

J is TRBJ1-6 and V is TRBV6-5; no clear D gene. The CDR3 length is 15 residues. Germline V gene sequence: CDR1 MNHEY, CDR2 SVGAGI. The germline V and J ends were trimmed by 2 bases and 0 bases, with 5 bases remaining between them. CDR3 DNA: TGTGCCAGCAGTTACGATAGCTCCTATAATTCACCCCTCCACTTT. This gives the protein CASSYDSSYNSPLHF.

This clone showed up just once. This rearrangement joins TRBV7-9 to TRBJ1-4; no firm D call. This CDR3 is 16 amino acids long. With 4 bases removed from V and 4 bases from J, the gap between germline ends came to 16 bases. Looked up from germline, CDR1 is SEHNR and CDR2 is FQNEAQ (reference sequence). As DNA, the CDR3 is TGTGCCAGCAGCTCAATAGAGGCTCAATTTAATGAAAAACTGTTTTTT. Amino acid sequence: CASSSIEAQFNEKLFF.

The chain joins TRBV30 to TRBJ1-5, with D possibly matching TRBD1 (5 bases). The CDR3 extends over 15 amino acids. V was cut by 1 base and J by 9 bases, with 19 bases left in between. Germline lookup yields CDR1 GTSNPN and CDR2 SVGIG (reference sequence). CDR3 in amino acids: CAWSERVQGTLPQHF. The CDR3 nucleotides are TGTGCCTGGAGTGAACGAGTCCAGGGAACTTTGCCCCAGCATTTT.

In its sample, this clone was seen a few times. The V gene is TRBV18, the J gene TRBJ2-5; D perhaps matches TRBD2 (6 bases). Per the germline V gene, CDR1 is KGHSH and CDR2 is LQKENI. This CDR3 has 12 residues. The ends were cut back, 3 bases at V and 4 bases at J, with 6 bases in the middle. CDR3: CASSPGGETQYF. In DNA, the CDR3 is TGTGCCAGCTCACCGGGGGGAGAGACCCAGTACTTC.

This CDR3 is CAISVGPGGREEKLFF. Written as DNA, the CDR3 is TGTGCCATCAGTGTTGGGCCAGGGGGGCGGGAAGAAAAACTGTTTTTT. The gene calls are TRBV10-3 and TRBJ1-4, with 7 bases fitting TRBD1. This CDR3 contains 16 residues. The junction had 13 bases not matched to a gene; V was cut back by 4 bases and J by 8 bases. The V gene's germline CDR1 is ENHRY and CDR2 SYGVKD.

This clone was counted a single time. The rearrangement uses TRBV6-2 or TRBV6-3 and TRBJ1-2, with D possibly being TRBD1 (5 bases). Germline-derived CDR1 and CDR2 are MNHEY and SVGEGT. The V and J ends lost 4 bases and 5 bases respectively, with 20 bases between them. The CDR3 consists of 16 residues. CDR3 protein: CASSSAPPTAAYGYTF. CDR3 bases: TGTGCCAGCAGTTCCGCACCCCCGACAGCAGCTTATGGCTACACCTTC.

This chain joins TRBV27 and TRBJ2-1; D gene ambiguous. The CDR3 is 13 residues long. Germline V gene sequence: CDR1 MNHEY, CDR2 SMNVEV (reference sequence). The ends were cut back, 2 bases at V and 3 bases at J, with 5 bases in the middle. The CDR3, as DNA: TGTGCCAGCAGTTTAACAGACTACAATGAGCAGTTCTTC. Its translation: CASSLTDYNEQFF.